This T cell receptor (beta chain) was identified during a study of cytomegalovirus exposure and HLA in healthy donors. Study overall: It was reported in a later analysis that the same platform had been used for the approximately 120 validation repertoires as for the approximately 730 first-cohort repertoires. General study points: Around 160 TCR beta chains were listed as cytomegalovirus-associated.

Using immunoSEQ multiplex PCR, the repertoire was profiled, and TCRdb retains in-frame clones only, with some absent. The profile shows some 210,000 clones, around 78% of them singletons. CDR3 length: 13 amino acids. CDR1 and CDR2 (germline): SGHRS, YFSETQ. The V end was cut by 4 bases, the J end by 7 bases, with 12 bases between. As regards this clone: Its cognate antigen is unknown.

The donors were members of the validation cohort comprising approximately 120 subjects, separate from the roughly 640-subject first cohort. This TCR was recovered from a woman under 30 in good health and CMV-seronegative. V gene TRBV5-1 combines with J gene TRBJ2-1; weak D call: TRBD2 (6 bases). Material: PBMCs. CDR3 protein: CASSAGRGNEQFF. Here the CDR3 DNA reads TGCGCCAGCAGCGCTGGACGGGGGAATGAGCAGTTCTTC.